Below, one T cell receptor (beta chain) is given with its context. This clone has only a few counts. The antigen it recognizes is unknown. Base-call qualities are not available, and no considerably larger clone is one nucleotide away. The data originate from a study of shared clonotypes between healthy human individuals (TCRdb year 2020). Notes on the research overall: A few men and two women, aged 18 to 49 years, made up the cohort. Leukapheresis yielded between about 0.9 and 9.5 billion PBMCs per donor. To estimate repertoire size and how much clonotype sharing occurs between individuals, the study deeply sequenced the blood TCR repertoires of five healthy adults. To increase sequencing depth and limit assay-specific biases, TCR repertoire library preparation and sequencing were carried out by different laboratories using diverse techniques.

The donors were healthy, HIV-negative adults who had no recently reported acute infections or vaccinations. Every donor was a Caucasian adult living in Nashville, Tennessee, USA. For unsorted samples, about 90 million PBMCs were counted and genomic DNA was extracted with the QIAamp DNA Blood Mini kit. Blood was collected by leukapheresis, and PBMCs were isolated by Ficoll-Histopaque density gradient centrifugation and then cryopreserved in liquid nitrogen vapor phase. CDR1 and CDR2 are drawn from the germline V gene: SGDLS, YYNGEE. At the junction V is shortened by 4 bases and J by 5 bases; bases outside the gene matches: 9. From its cysteine to its phenylalanine, the CDR3 spans 15 amino acids. Only the CDR3 part of the read is kept: 45 bases, read in frame from the first base. Using the deep immunoSEQ assay, TCR CDR3 regions were amplified from genomic DNA by multiplex PCR. For each cell subset, the extracted genomic DNA was distributed evenly across all wells of several immunoSEQ 96-well plates, and each plate served as one replicate. For unsorted PBMC, each replicate PCR was loaded with 300 ng genomic DNA, equivalent to roughly 31,000 T cell genomes. Genomic DNA from unsorted PBMC was sequenced over ten immunoSEQ deep assay plates. The purified libraries were quantified using a Qubit 3.0 fluorometer, sized with a Bioanalyzer 2100, and then quantified again using the KAPA Library Quantification kit. Each immunoSEQ 96-well plate was sequenced on its own single-read 150-cycle Illumina NextSeq 550 flow cell. From the authors' description of their analysis: Because only junctional sequences without quality scores were contained in the immunoSEQ output, filtering matching that applied to full-length reads could not be performed. To assign V/J genes and CDR3, sequences were annotated using PyIR, a Python wrapper for IgBLAST v1.9, with IMGT germline references. Reads were removed for weak V/J assignments (E-value above 1e-6), missing CDR3, stop codons, out-of-frame junctions, or ambiguous translated residues. V3J clonotypes were defined as sequences sharing the same inferred V gene, J gene, and CDR3 amino acid sequence. The percentage overlap between two repertoires was calculated by dividing the number of shared unique clonotypes by the size of the smaller repertoire. Repertoire richness was assessed with RTK rarefaction, the Chao1 estimator, and Recon v2.1 estimates of unobserved clonotypes. Imported from immuneACCESS, the table was reduced by TCRdb to in-frame sequences with V and J called. These copies leave out some clones; in studies compared against another copy, an unresolved V gene accounts for under half, and the cause of the remainder is not known. V and J calls and clone size come straight from that table; D and trimming were deduced from the DNA. The sample data list some 470,000 clones, and around 78% of these were observed just once. 13% of the sample is taken by the ten largest.

Overall results and qualifications from the work: Sampling was restricted to blood, and TCR repertoires in tissues likely differ from the TCR repertoires found in blood. The small number of donors limited the genetic and exposure-history diversity represented. Based on pairwise subsampling, the degree of clonotype sharing among donors was expected to be affected by sequencing depth.

Sequencing used PBMCs. Recombination connected TRBV9 to TRBJ2-7; 10 bases in the junction line up with TRBD2. The TCR sequence derives from a woman aged 35 to 49 in good health. Some clones in this sample may be carry-over from other donors' samples. DNA sequence: TGTGCCAGCAGCCGGACTAGCGGATATTTTCACGAGCAGTACTTC. The translation is CASSRTSGYFHEQYF. The full variable domain, completed from the reference TRBV9 and TRBJ2-7 proteins outside the CDR3, reads DSGVTQTPKHLITATGQRVTLRCSPRSGDLSVYWYQQSLDQGLQFLIQYYNGEERAKGNILERFSAQQFPDLHSELNLSSLELGDSALYFCASSRTSGYFHEQYFGPGTRLTVT.